The rows below give T cell receptor beta chains drawn from one sample of a study of blood T cell repertoires in COVID-19. Produced via immunoSEQ multiplex PCR; TCRdb's table is partial and in-frame only. The table includes more than 90,000 clones, roughly 85% detected once. The sequenced material came from peripheral blood. The receptors stem from a man older than 75 with acute or convalescent COVID-19. Each CDR3 is given with its conserved first and last residue. Each record gives: J gene, V gene, clone size, CDR3 protein. Some rows have no size entry. The others give once, few or many, or a class for an expanded clone.

>TRBJ2-4|TRBV7-9|NA
CASSLLEGGKNIQYF
>TRBJ2-3|TRBV5-4|NA
CASSLGPGVGTDTQYF
>TRBJ1-2|TRBV28|NA
CASSGPGQGAGGYTF
>TRBJ2-3|TRBV11-2|few
CASSLASGSSADTQYF
>TRBJ1-5|TRBV14|NA
CASSRGQGGNQPQHF
>TRBJ1-6|TRBV28|NA
CATAGVPSPLHF
>TRBJ2-7|TRBV7-9|NA
CASSFRTGRSYEQYF
>TRBJ2-7|TRBV6-6|NA
CASSPRTSGITMVEQYF
>TRBJ2-1|TRBV5-6|NA
CASSYNREQFF
>TRBJ2-4|TRBV7-9|NA
CASSLARLDLAKNIQYF
>TRBJ2-7|TRBV18|NA
CASSPGRERTLNEQYF
>TRBJ1-5|TRBV7-8|NA
CASSPRTGNSNQPQHF
>TRBJ1-4|TRBV9|NA
CASSVGVGGEKLFF
>TRBJ2-2|TRBV11-3|NA
CASSYGGRGTNTGELFF
>TRBJ1-2|TRBV4-1|NA
CASSQVLVLGGYTF
>TRBJ2-3|TRBV14|NA
CASSPDTAGRTQYF
>TRBJ2-7|TRBV6-6|NA
CASSYRTGRSLYEQYF
>TRBJ2-3|TRBV6-5|NA
CASKTGSDTQYF
>TRBJ2-5|TRBV9|NA
CASTREAGEETQYF
>TRBJ1-2|TRBV18|NA
CASSPDRDGYTF
>TRBJ2-3|TRBV27|NA
CASSLSAGGTDTQYF
>TRBJ1-1|TRBV6-5|NA
CASSIRGGMDTEAFF
>TRBJ2-2|TRBV12-5|NA
CASGLVLAANTGELFF
>TRBJ2-3|TRBV5-5|NA
CASSRAATGADTQYF